This is a list of T cell receptor beta chains from one sample in a study of beta chain features in type 1 diabetes. The method was immunoSEQ multiplex PCR; TCRdb's version includes in-frame clones alone and lacks a portion of them. In the table there are 860,000 or so clones, 15% to 20% of which are singletons. Source material: naive CD4+ T cells from blood. The receptors derive from a woman aged 18-29 years in good health. CDR3s include the opening cysteine and the closing phenylalanine or tryptophan. The D gene is left open where the match is weak. The size entry is marked missing in some rows and otherwise reads once, few, many or a size class.

v_call: TRBV7-9
j_call: TRBJ2-5
clone_size: NA
d_call: NA
cdr3_aa: CASSPRTSLGETQYF
cdr3_nt: TGTGCCAGCAGCCCGCGGACGAGTTTGGGGGAGACCCAGTACTTC

v_call: TRBV9
j_call: TRBJ2-1
clone_size: few
d_call: NA
cdr3_aa: CASSPFPSVGGVNEQFF
cdr3_nt: TGTGCCAGCAGCCCTTTTCCCAGCGTGGGGGGAGTCAATGAGCAGTTCTTC

v_call: TRBV4-3
j_call: TRBJ2-4
clone_size: few
d_call: NA
cdr3_aa: CASSQYPGDFDQYF
cdr3_nt: TGCGCCAGCAGCCAATACCCTGGAGATTTCGATCAGTACTTC

v_call: TRBV7-2
j_call: TRBJ2-1
clone_size: NA
d_call: NA
cdr3_aa: CASSWTSAEQFF
cdr3_nt: TGTGCCAGCAGCTGGACCTCTGCGGAGCAGTTCTTC

v_call: TRBV28
j_call: TRBJ2-7
clone_size: NA
d_call: NA
cdr3_aa: CARSSEQYF
cdr3_nt: TGTGCCAGGTCGTCCGAGCAGTACTTC

v_call: TRBV19
j_call: TRBJ2-3
clone_size: few
d_call: TRBD2
cdr3_aa: CASSISRTSGRSTDTQYF
cdr3_nt: TGTGCCAGTAGTATCTCGAGGACTAGCGGGAGGAGTACAGATACGCAGTATTTT

v_call: TRBV20-1
j_call: TRBJ1-1
clone_size: NA
d_call: NA
cdr3_aa: CSASGYTEAFF
cdr3_nt: TGCAGTGCTAGTGGGTACACTGAAGCTTTCTTT

v_call: TRBV9
j_call: TRBJ2-1
clone_size: few
d_call: TRBD2
cdr3_aa: CASSGSHSGRNEQFF
cdr3_nt: TGTGCCAGCAGCGGCAGCCATAGCGGGCGAAATGAGCAGTTCTTC

v_call: TRBV5-1
j_call: TRBJ2-5
clone_size: few
d_call: NA
cdr3_aa: CASKENAGLQETQYF
cdr3_nt: TGCGCCAGCAAGGAGAACGCGGGGCTCCAAGAGACCCAGTACTTC

v_call: TRBV18
j_call: TRBJ2-1
clone_size: few
d_call: NA
cdr3_aa: CASSQSVPPSGEQFF
cdr3_nt: TGTGCCAGCTCGCAAAGCGTCCCCCCCTCCGGTGAGCAGTTCTTC

v_call: TRBV2
j_call: TRBJ2-5
clone_size: few
d_call: NA
cdr3_aa: CASTRLVLETQYF
cdr3_nt: TGTGCCAGCACCAGACTAGTACTGGAGACCCAGTACTTC

v_call: TRBV28
j_call: TRBJ2-3
clone_size: NA
d_call: NA
cdr3_aa: CASSPQGGSGDTQYF
cdr3_nt: TGTGCCAGCAGCCCCCAAGGGGGTTCGGGAGATACGCAGTATTTT

v_call: TRBV7-2
j_call: TRBJ2-5
clone_size: NA
d_call: TRBD2
cdr3_aa: CASSPLTSGGAETQYF
cdr3_nt: TGTGCCAGCAGCCCGCTGACTAGCGGGGGCGCAGAGACCCAGTACTTC

v_call: TRBV9
j_call: TRBJ2-3
clone_size: few
d_call: NA
cdr3_aa: CASSVRQGSADTQYF
cdr3_nt: TGTGCCAGCAGCGTTCGTCAGGGGAGCGCAGATACGCAGTATTTT

v_call: TRBV5-1
j_call: TRBJ2-1
clone_size: NA
d_call: TRBD2
cdr3_aa: CASSLADRTSGRVTNEQFF
cdr3_nt: TGCGCCAGCAGCTTGGCCGACCGGACTAGCGGGAGAGTAACAAATGAGCAGTTCTTC

v_call: TRBV9
j_call: TRBJ2-3
clone_size: NA
d_call: TRBD2
cdr3_aa: CASSAGTSGRTDTQYF
cdr3_nt: TGTGCCAGCAGCGCCGGGACTAGCGGACGAACAGATACGCAGTATTTT

v_call: TRBV7-6
j_call: TRBJ2-1
clone_size: NA
d_call: NA
cdr3_aa: CASSLNIANEQFF
cdr3_nt: TGTGCCAGCAGCCTCAATATTGCCAATGAGCAGTTCTTC

v_call: TRBV20-1
j_call: TRBJ2-2
clone_size: NA
d_call: NA
cdr3_aa: CSAQGDGELFF
cdr3_nt: TGCAGTGCCCAGGGTGACGGGGAGCTGTTTTTT

v_call: TRBV29-1
j_call: TRBJ2-1
clone_size: few
d_call: NA
cdr3_aa: CSVEDGGGSYNEQFF
cdr3_nt: TGCAGCGTTGAAGATGGGGGCGGCTCCTACAATGAGCAGTTCTTC

v_call: TRBV5-1
j_call: TRBJ2-1
clone_size: NA
d_call: NA
cdr3_aa: CASSPTQSLQYNEQFF
cdr3_nt: TGCGCCAGCAGCCCAACCCAGTCCTTACAATACAATGAGCAGTTCTTC

v_call: TRBV29-1
j_call: TRBJ2-1
clone_size: NA
d_call: NA
cdr3_aa: CSVSQGRSDEQFF
cdr3_nt: TGCAGCGTTTCCCAGGGAAGGAGCGATGAGCAGTTCTTC

v_call: TRBV7-9
j_call: TRBJ2-5
clone_size: NA
d_call: TRBD2
cdr3_aa: CASSLGLAGAQETQYF
cdr3_nt: TGTGCCAGCAGCCTGGGACTAGCGGGGGCACAAGAGACCCAGTACTTC

v_call: TRBV4-2
j_call: TRBJ1-1
clone_size: NA
d_call: NA
cdr3_aa: CASSQARRAEAFF
cdr3_nt: TGTGCCAGCAGCCAAGCCCGACGGGCTGAAGCTTTCTTT

v_call: TRBV28
j_call: TRBJ2-7
clone_size: once
d_call: TRBD2
cdr3_aa: CAGGTAGGPKQYF
cdr3_nt: TGTGCCGGAGGTACTGCGGGAGGGCCCAAGCAGTACTTC

v_call: TRBV7-8
j_call: TRBJ1-1
clone_size: NA
d_call: NA
cdr3_aa: CASSPLATGTEAFF
cdr3_nt: TGTGCCAGCAGCCCACTAGCTACTGGCACTGAAGCTTTCTTT